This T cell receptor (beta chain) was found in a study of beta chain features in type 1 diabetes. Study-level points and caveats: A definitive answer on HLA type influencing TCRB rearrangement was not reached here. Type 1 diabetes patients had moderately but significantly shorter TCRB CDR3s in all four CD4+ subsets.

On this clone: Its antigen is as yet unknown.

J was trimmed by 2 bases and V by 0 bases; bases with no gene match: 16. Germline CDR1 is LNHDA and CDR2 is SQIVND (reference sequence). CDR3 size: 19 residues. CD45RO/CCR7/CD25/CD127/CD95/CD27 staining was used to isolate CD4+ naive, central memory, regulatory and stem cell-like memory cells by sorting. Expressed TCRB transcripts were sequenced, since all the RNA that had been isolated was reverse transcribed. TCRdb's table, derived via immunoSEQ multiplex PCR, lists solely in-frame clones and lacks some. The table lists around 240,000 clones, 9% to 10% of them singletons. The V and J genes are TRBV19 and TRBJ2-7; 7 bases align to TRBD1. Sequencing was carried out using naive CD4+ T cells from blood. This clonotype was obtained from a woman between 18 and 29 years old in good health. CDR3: CASSIDYGARQGTTYEQYF. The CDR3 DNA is TGTGCCAGTAGTATAGACTACGGGGCTAGACAGGGTACCACCTACGAGCAGTACTTC. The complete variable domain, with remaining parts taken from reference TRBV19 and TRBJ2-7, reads DGGITQSPKYLFRKEGQNVTLSCEQNLNHDAMYWYRQDPGQGLRLIYYSQIVNDFQKGDIAEGYSVSREKKESFPLTVTSAQKNPTAFYLCASSIDYGARQGTTYEQYFGPGTRLTVT.